This T cell receptor beta chain emerged from a study of cytomegalovirus exposure and HLA in healthy donors. Study outcomes and limitations: When analyzed later, a missense DCLRE1C variant was found to be linked to TCR beta V- and J-gene trimming.

A multiplex PCR was run with 60 Vbeta primers and 13 Jbeta primers. TCRdb keeps only in-frame clones here, not all; method: immunoSEQ multiplex PCR. The data contain around 92,000 clones, around 79% of them singletons. CDR3 size: 16 residues. The germline V gene encodes CDR1 SSHAT and CDR2 FNYEAQ (reference sequence). At sampling all donors were nominally healthy, likely with unrecorded immune exposures. About this clone itself: Its target is not known. At one boundary the junction diverges from the germline segment, which might be a read error.

Sequences were obtained from PBMCs. This receptor was identified in a woman aged 70-85 years in good health and CMV-seropositive. The chain uses TRBV7-7 and TRBJ2-2, with a weak D call TRBD1 (5 bases). CDR3 amino acids: CASSLGPQGSTGELFF. CDR3 sequence (DNA): TGTGCTAGCAGCTTAGGGCCCCAGGGCTCCACCGGGGAGCTGTTTTTT. The full variable domain, rest sourced from reference TRBV7-7 and TRBJ2-2, is GAGVSQSPRYKVTKRGQDVTLRCDPISSHATLYWYQQALGQGPEFLTYFNYEAQPDKSGLPSDRFSAERPEGSISTLTIQRTEQRDSAMYRCASSLGPQGSTGELFFGEGSRLTVL.